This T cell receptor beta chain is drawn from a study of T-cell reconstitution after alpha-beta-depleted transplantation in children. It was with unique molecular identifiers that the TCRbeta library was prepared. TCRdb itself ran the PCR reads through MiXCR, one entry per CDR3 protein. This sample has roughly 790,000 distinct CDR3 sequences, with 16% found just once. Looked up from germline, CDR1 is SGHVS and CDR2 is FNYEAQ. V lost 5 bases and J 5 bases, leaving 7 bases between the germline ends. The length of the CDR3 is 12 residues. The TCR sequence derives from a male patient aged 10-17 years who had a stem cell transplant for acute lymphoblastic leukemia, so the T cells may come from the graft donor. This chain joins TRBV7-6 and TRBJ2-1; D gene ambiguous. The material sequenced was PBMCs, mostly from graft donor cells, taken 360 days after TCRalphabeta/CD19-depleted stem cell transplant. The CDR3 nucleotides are TGTGCCAGCAGCGATCCCCACAATGAGCAGTTCTTC. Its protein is CASSDPHNEQFF. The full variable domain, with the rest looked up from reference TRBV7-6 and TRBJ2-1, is GAGVSQSPRYKVTKRGQDVALRCDPISGHVSLYWYRQALGQGPEFLTYFNYEAQQDKSGLPNDRFSAERPEGSISTLTIQRTEQRDSAMYRCASSDPHNEQFFGPGTRLTVL.